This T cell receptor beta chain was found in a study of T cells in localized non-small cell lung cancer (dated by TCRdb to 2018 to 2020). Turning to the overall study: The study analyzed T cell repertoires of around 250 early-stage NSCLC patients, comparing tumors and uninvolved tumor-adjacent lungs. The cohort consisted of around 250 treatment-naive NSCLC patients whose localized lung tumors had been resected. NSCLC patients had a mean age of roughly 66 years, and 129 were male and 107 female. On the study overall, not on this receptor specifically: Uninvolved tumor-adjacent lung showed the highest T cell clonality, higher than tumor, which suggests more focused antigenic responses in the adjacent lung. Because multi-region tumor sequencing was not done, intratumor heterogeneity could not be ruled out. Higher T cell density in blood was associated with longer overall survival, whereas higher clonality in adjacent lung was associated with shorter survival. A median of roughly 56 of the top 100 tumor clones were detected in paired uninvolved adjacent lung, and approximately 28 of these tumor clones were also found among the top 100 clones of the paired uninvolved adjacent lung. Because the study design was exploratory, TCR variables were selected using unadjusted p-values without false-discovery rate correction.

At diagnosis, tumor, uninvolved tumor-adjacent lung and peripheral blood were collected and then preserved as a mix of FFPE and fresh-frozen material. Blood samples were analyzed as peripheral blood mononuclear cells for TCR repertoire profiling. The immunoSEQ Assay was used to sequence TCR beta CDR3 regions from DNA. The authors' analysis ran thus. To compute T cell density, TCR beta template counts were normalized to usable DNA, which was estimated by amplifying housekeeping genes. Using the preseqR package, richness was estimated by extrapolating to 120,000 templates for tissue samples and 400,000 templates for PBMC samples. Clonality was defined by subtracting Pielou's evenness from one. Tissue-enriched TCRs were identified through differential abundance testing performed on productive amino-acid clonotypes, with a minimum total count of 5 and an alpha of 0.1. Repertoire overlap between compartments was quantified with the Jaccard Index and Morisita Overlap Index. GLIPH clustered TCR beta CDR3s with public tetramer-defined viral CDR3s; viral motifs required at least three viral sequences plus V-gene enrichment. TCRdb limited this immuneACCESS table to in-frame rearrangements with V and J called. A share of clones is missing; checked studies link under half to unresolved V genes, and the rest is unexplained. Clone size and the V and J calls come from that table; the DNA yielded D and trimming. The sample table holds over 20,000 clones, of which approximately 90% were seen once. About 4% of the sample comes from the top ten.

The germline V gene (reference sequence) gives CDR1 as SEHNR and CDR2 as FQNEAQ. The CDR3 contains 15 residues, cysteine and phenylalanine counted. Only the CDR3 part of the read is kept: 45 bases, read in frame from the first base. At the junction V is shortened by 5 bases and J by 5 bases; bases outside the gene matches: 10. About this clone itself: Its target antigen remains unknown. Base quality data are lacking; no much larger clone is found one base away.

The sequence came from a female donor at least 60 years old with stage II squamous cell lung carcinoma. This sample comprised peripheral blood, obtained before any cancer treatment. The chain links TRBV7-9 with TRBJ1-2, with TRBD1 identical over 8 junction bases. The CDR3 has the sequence CASSPPGQDVYGYTF. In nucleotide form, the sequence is TGTGCCAGCAGCCCACCGGGACAGGATGTTTATGGCTACACCTTC.